Below, 3 T cell receptor beta chains from the same sample are listed, as sequenced in a study of early T cells in non-severe SARS-CoV-2 infection. One entry per CDR3 protein results from TCRdb running MiXCR on the 5' RACE reads. The sample has some 60,000 distinct CDR3 sequences; about 7.7% are singletons. Sequences were obtained from whole blood. The receptors were sampled from an adult who was a healthcare worker with PCR-confirmed SARS-CoV-2 infection or an uninfected control (not recorded which).

This clonotype was counted only a few times. The chain uses TRBV20-1 and TRBJ2-5; possible D gene TRBD2, 5 bases. Trimming removed 5 bases from V and 5 bases from J, with 12 bases in between. Germline CDR1 DFQATT, CDR2 SNEGSKA (reference sequence). The CDR3 has 12 amino acids. CDR3 DNA: TGCAGTGCTCCTACTAGGGTGGAGACCCAGTACTTC. As protein: CSAPTRVETQYF.

There are a few counts of this clonotype. The chain is built from TRBV29-1 and TRBJ2-2; possible D gene TRBD2, 6 bases. V lost 4 bases to trimming and J lost 7 bases, with 16 bases between them. Germline values: CDR1 SQVTM, CDR2 ANQGSEA. This CDR3 region has 14 residues. The CDR3 region has the DNA TGCAGCGTTGGGGGCGGGACCTACGGCGGGGAGCTGTTTTTT. Translation: CSVGGGTYGGELFF.

The gene calls are TRBV20-1 and TRBJ2-1; 8 bases align to TRBD1. Germline-derived CDR1 and CDR2 are DFQATT and SNEGSKA (reference sequence). V lost 0 bases to trimming and J lost 4 bases; unmatched junction nucleotides: 5. There are 15 residues in the CDR3. This CDR3 reads CSARDGDRRYNEQFF. The CDR3 nucleotides are TGCAGTGCTAGAGATGGGGACAGGAGATACAATGAGCAGTTCTTC.